Listed below are T cell receptor beta chains from one sample, sequenced in a study of shared clonotypes between healthy human individuals. The data were produced by immunoSEQ multiplex PCR, yet TCRdb's version contains in-frame clones alone and is incomplete. The data contain about 650,000 clones, around 95% of them singletons. Material: naive CD8+ T cells sorted from blood. The receptors derive from a woman under 40 in good health. Both conserved end residues are part of each CDR3. The order of the fields is clone size, J gene, D gene, V gene, CDR3 protein, CDR3 DNA. D genes are given only for firm matches. The size entry is marked missing in some rows and otherwise reads once, few, many or a size class.

size: -
J: TRBJ2-5
D: -
V: TRBV9
CDR3: CASSAPGGDETQYF
DNA: TGTGCCAGCAGCGCCCCCGGGGGAGATGAGACCCAGTACTTC

size: once
J: TRBJ2-7
D: -
V: TRBV2
CDR3: CASSPDFNEQYF
DNA: TGTGCCAGCAGTCCCGACTTCAACGAGCAGTACTTC

size: -
J: TRBJ2-3
D: TRBD2
V: TRBV4-3
CDR3: CASSQGTPGLARDTQYF
DNA: TGCGCCAGCAGCCAAGGCACACCGGGACTAGCGAGGGATACGCAGTATTTT

size: once
J: TRBJ2-4
D: TRBD1
V: TRBV28
CDR3: CASRGTGGVKNIQYF
DNA: TGTGCCAGCAGAGGGACAGGGGGCGTCAAAAACATTCAGTACTTC

size: -
J: TRBJ2-2
D: TRBD2
V: TRBV10-3
CDR3: CAISEYLGVGRASGTVGTGELFF
DNA: TGTGCCATCAGTGAATACCTAGGCGTGGGGCGCGCTAGCGGGACTGTAGGCACCGGGGAGCTGTTTTTT

size: few
J: TRBJ2-1
D: -
V: TRBV9
CDR3: CASSVYNEQFF
DNA: TGTGCCAGCAGCGTGTACAATGAGCAGTTCTTC

size: -
J: TRBJ1-1
D: -
V: TRBV14
CDR3: CASSQAGGSEAFF
DNA: TGTGCCAGCAGCCAAGCGGGGGGAAGTGAAGCTTTCTTT

size: -
J: TRBJ1-5
D: -
V: TRBV7-9
CDR3: CASSLGNQPQHF
DNA: TGTGCCAGCAGCTTAGGTAATCAGCCCCAGCATTTT

size: -
J: TRBJ2-7
D: TRBD2
V: TRBV30
CDR3: CAWGLAGSYEQYF
DNA: TGTGCCTGGGGCCTAGCGGGATCCTACGAGCAGTACTTC

size: few
J: TRBJ1-1
D: -
V: TRBV29-1
CDR3: CSVDGVEMNTEAFF
DNA: TGCAGCGTTGATGGGGTAGAGATGAACACTGAAGCTTTCTTT

size: -
J: TRBJ1-1
D: -
V: TRBV5-5
CDR3: CASSFGVGTEAFF
DNA: TGTGCCAGCAGCTTCGGGGTGGGCACTGAAGCTTTCTTT

size: -
J: TRBJ2-5
D: -
V: TRBV14
CDR3: CASSQDPALETQYF
DNA: TGTGCCAGCAGCCAAGACCCAGCCTTAGAGACCCAGTACTTC

size: -
J: TRBJ2-7
D: TRBD2
V: TRBV7-2
CDR3: CASSFTSASFISYEQYF
DNA: TGTGCCAGCAGCTTTACTAGCGCGAGTTTCATCAGCTACGAGCAGTACTTC

size: -
J: TRBJ2-1
D: -
V: TRBV19
CDR3: CASSTGVNEQFF
DNA: TGTGCCAGTAGTACAGGAGTGAATGAGCAGTTCTTC

size: -
J: TRBJ2-7
D: -
V: TRBV7-9
CDR3: CASSPPEGYEQYF
DNA: TGTGCCAGCAGCCCGCCAGAGGGTTACGAGCAGTACTTC

size: -
J: TRBJ2-5
D: TRBD2
V: TRBV7-3
CDR3: CASSPTGAGGAGETQYF
DNA: TGTGCCAGCAGCCCCACCGGCGCGGGGGGGGCCGGTGAGACCCAGTACTTC

size: -
J: TRBJ2-7
D: -
V: TRBV4-2
CDR3: CASSQARGRSYEQYF
DNA: TGTGCCAGCAGCCAAGCTCGAGGGAGGAGCTACGAGCAGTACTTC

size: -
J: TRBJ1-6
D: -
V: TRBV5-4
CDR3: CASSYNGGNSPLHF
DNA: TGTGCCAGCAGCTATAACGGGGGTAATTCACCCCTCCACTTT

size: -
J: TRBJ2-7
D: TRBD1
V: TRBV27
CDR3: CASSDTGTGFWYEQYF
DNA: TGTGCCAGCAGTGATACCGGGACAGGGTTTTGGTACGAGCAGTACTTC

size: -
J: TRBJ2-6
D: TRBD1
V: TRBV27
CDR3: CASSFSGQRSGANVLTF
DNA: TGTGCCAGCAGTTTCTCGGGACAGCGCTCTGGGGCCAACGTCCTGACTTTC

size: -
J: TRBJ2-2
D: -
V: TRBV11-2
CDR3: CASSNRVSGGTGELFF
DNA: TGTGCCAGCTCAAACAGGGTCTCCGGTGGGACCGGGGAGCTGTTTTTT

size: -
J: TRBJ2-1
D: -
V: TRBV29-1
CDR3: CSVGLPSSYNEQFF
DNA: TGCAGCGTAGGTCTGCCGAGCTCCTACAATGAGCAGTTCTTC

size: -
J: TRBJ2-7
D: TRBD2
V: TRBV2
CDR3: CASSELEGSGSYEQYF
DNA: TGTGCCAGCAGTGAACTGGAGGGTAGCGGGAGCTACGAGCAGTACTTC

size: -
J: TRBJ2-6
D: -
V: TRBV28
CDR3: CASSLASWLGTGANVLTF
DNA: TGTGCCAGCAGTTTGGCTTCCTGGCTCGGAACTGGGGCCAACGTCCTGACTTTC

size: few
J: TRBJ1-5
D: -
V: TRBV19
CDR3: CASKRLGNQPQHF
DNA: TGTGCCAGTAAAAGGTTGGGAAATCAGCCCCAGCATTTT

size: once
J: TRBJ1-4
D: -
V: TRBV4-1
CDR3: CASSRGPLVNEKLFF
DNA: TGCGCCAGCAGCCGGGGACCACTTGTCAATGAAAAACTGTTTTTT

size: -
J: TRBJ2-7
D: -
V: TRBV5-1
CDR3: CASSLGASRFSYEQYF
DNA: TGCGCCAGCAGCTTGGGGGCGTCGCGATTCTCCTACGAGCAGTACTTC